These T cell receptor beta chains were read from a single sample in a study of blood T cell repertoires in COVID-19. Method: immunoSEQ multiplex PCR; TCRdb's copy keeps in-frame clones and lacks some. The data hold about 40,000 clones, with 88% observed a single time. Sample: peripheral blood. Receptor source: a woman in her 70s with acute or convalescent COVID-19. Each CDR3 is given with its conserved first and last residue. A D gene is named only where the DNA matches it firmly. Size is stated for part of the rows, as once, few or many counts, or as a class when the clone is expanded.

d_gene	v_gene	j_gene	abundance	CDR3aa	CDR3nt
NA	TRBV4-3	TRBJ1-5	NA	CASSQATGEAPQHF	TGCGCCAGCAGCCAAGCCACCGGTGAGGCCCCCCAGCATTTT
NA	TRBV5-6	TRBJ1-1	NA	CASSNYATEAFF	TGTGCCAGCAGCAACTACGCCACTGAAGCTTTCTTT
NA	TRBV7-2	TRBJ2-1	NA	CASSFYLEDEQFF	TGTGCCAGCAGCTTTTATCTCGAGGATGAGCAGTTCTTC
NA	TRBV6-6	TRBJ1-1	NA	CASFRDGVADTEAFF	TGTGCCAGCTTCAGGGATGGGGTGGCGGACACTGAAGCTTTCTTT
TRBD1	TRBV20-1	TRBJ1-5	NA	CSASPGTGHQPQHF	TGCAGTGCTAGTCCCGGGACAGGCCATCAGCCCCAGCATTTT
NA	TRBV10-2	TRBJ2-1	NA	CASSQTGLNEQFF	TGCGCCAGCAGTCAAACAGGGCTGAATGAGCAGTTCTTC
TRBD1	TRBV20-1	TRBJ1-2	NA	CSATDRNGYTF	TGCAGTGCCACGGACAGGAACGGCTACACCTTC
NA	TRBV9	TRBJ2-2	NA	CASSVWLENTGELFF	TGTGCCAGCAGCGTATGGTTAGAGAACACCGGGGAGCTGTTTTTT
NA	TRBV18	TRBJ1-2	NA	CASSPPPQGYGYTF	TGTGCCAGCTCACCACCGCCACAGGGCTATGGCTACACCTTC
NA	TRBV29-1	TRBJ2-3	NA	CSAGARHTDTQYF	TGCAGCGCTGGAGCCCGGCACACAGATACGCAGTATTTT
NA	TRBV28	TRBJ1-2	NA	CASSRGGYGYTF	TGTGCCAGCAGCAGGGGAGGGTATGGCTACACCTTC
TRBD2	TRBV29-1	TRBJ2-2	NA	CSGQRLAENTGELFF	TGCAGCGGACAGAGACTAGCGGAGAACACCGGGGAGCTGTTTTTT
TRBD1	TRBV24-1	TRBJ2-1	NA	CATSDVTGTANEQFF	TGTGCCACCAGTGACGTTACCGGGACAGCCAATGAGCAGTTCTTC
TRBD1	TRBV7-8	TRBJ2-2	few	CASSIGTGAGELFF	TGTGCCAGCAGCATCGGGACAGGGGCCGGGGAGCTGTTTTTT
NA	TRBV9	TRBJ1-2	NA	CASGETNYGYTF	TGTGCCAGCGGAGAGACTAACTATGGCTACACCTTC
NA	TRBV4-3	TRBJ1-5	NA	CASSQDVGREPQHF	TGCGCCAGCAGCCAAGATGTAGGGAGGGAGCCCCAGCATTTT
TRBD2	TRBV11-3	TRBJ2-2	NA	CASSLVAGSGSGELFF	TGTGCCAGCAGCTTAGTAGCGGGGAGTGGTTCCGGGGAGCTGTTTTTT
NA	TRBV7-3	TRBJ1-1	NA	CASSPSGQEAFF	TGTGCCAGCAGCCCATCCGGACAGGAAGCTTTCTTT
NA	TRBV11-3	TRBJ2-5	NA	CASSFIREWQETQYF	TGTGCCAGCAGCTTCATACGGGAGTGGCAAGAGACCCAGTACTTC
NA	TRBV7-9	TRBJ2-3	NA	CASSLGLLDTQYF	TGTGCCAGCAGCTTAGGTCTCTTAGATACGCAGTATTTT
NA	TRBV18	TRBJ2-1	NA	CASSLSGPQRYNEQFF	TGTGCCAGCTCACTCTCAGGGCCCCAACGCTACAATGAGCAGTTCTTC
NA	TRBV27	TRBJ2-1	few	CASSLWQDSYNEQFF	TGTGCCAGCAGTTTATGGCAAGATTCCTACAATGAGCAGTTCTTC
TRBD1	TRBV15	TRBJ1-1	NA	CATSREDRVSEAFF	TGTGCCACCAGCAGAGAGGACAGGGTCTCTGAAGCTTTCTTT
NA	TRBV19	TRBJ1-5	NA	CATTRAGNQPQHF	TGTGCCACAACCAGGGCGGGCAATCAGCCCCAGCATTTT
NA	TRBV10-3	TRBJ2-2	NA	CAISERENTGELFF	TGTGCCATCAGTGAGCGGGAAAACACCGGGGAGCTGTTTTTT
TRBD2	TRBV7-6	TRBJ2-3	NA	CASSPSGGNTDTQYF	TGTGCCAGCAGCCCTAGCGGTGGGAACACAGATACGCAGTATTTT